Listed below are T cell receptor beta chains from one sample, sequenced in a study of cytomegalovirus exposure and HLA in healthy donors. The protocol was immunoSEQ multiplex PCR, while the TCRdb copy is restricted to in-frame clones and leaves out a portion. The sample lists 150,000 or so clones, approximately 86% occurring once. The sample was PBMCs. Receptors originate from a male donor in good health and CMV-seronegative. The CDR3 runs from the conserved cysteine through the conserved F or W. D genes are given only for firm matches. Expanded clones get a size class; other rows say once, few or many, or leave the size out.

>TRBV11-2|NA|TRBJ2-5|NA
CASSLVRDAGYETQYF
TGTGCCAGCAGCTTAGTACGTGATGCGGGTTATGAGACCCAGTACTTC
>TRBV6-4|NA|TRBJ2-1|NA
CASSELINEQFF
TGTGCCAGCAGTGAACTTATCAATGAGCAGTTCTTC
>TRBV6-5|NA|TRBJ2-2|NA
CASSEDSLTGELFF
TGTGCCAGCAGTGAGGACAGCTTAACCGGGGAGCTGTTTTTT
>TRBV19|NA|TRBJ1-1|NA
CASSIRGGTEAFF
TGTGCCAGTAGTATTCGGGGTGGCACTGAAGCTTTCTTT
>TRBV9|NA|TRBJ2-5|TRBD2
CASSVGRGGVETQYF
TGTGCCAGCAGCGTCGGGCGGGGGGGCGTGGAGACCCAGTACTTC
>TRBV29-1|NA|TRBJ2-7|TRBD2
CSGVGTSGRYEQYF
TGCAGCGGTGTCGGGACTAGCGGACGCTACGAGCAGTACTTC
>TRBV6-1|few|TRBJ1-3|NA
CASSVDWTEITPSGNTIYF
TGTGCCAGCAGTGTAGACTGGACAGAAATAACCCCCTCTGGAAACACCATATATTTT
>TRBV5-4|NA|TRBJ2-5|TRBD2
CASSLGGLAEQETQYF
TGTGCCAGCAGCTTGGGTGGACTAGCGGAGCAAGAGACCCAGTACTTC
>TRBV5-1|NA|TRBJ1-4|TRBD1
CASSSGGQGREKLFF
TGCGCCAGCAGTTCGGGGGGACAGGGTCGGGAAAAACTGTTTTTT
>TRBV5-4|once|TRBJ2-3|TRBD2
CASSDSGRATDTQYF
TGTGCCAGCAGCGATAGCGGGAGGGCCACAGATACGCAGTATTTT
>TRBV19|NA|TRBJ2-7|NA
CASSISTTYEQYF
TGTGCCAGTAGTATTTCGACTACCTACGAGCAGTACTTC
>TRBV27|NA|TRBJ1-4|NA
CASSLGARGEEKLFF
TGTGCCAGCAGTTTAGGGGCGCGGGGTGAAGAAAAACTGTTTTTT
>TRBV7-6|NA|TRBJ2-1|NA
CASSLGRLNEQFF
TGTGCCAGCAGCTTAGGGCGGTTAAATGAGCAGTTCTTC
>TRBV7-9|NA|TRBJ2-1|TRBD2
CASSLDWGGRGVYNEQFF
TGTGCCAGCAGCTTAGATTGGGGGGGGCGGGGGGTCTACAATGAGCAGTTCTTC
>TRBV7-2|NA|TRBJ1-5|TRBD1
CASSHSPGQGRWQPQHF
TGTGCCAGCAGCCACTCACCGGGACAGGGACGGTGGCAGCCCCAGCATTTT
>TRBV5-4|NA|TRBJ2-6|NA
CASSLGGDSGANVLTF
TGTGCCAGCAGCTTGGGGGGGGACTCTGGGGCCAACGTCCTGACTTTC
>TRBV19|NA|TRBJ1-5|NA
CASSIDGTRSWGNQPQHF
TGTGCCAGTAGTATAGACGGGACACGATCATGGGGCAATCAGCCCCAGCATTTT
>TRBV7-8|NA|TRBJ1-2|TRBD1
CASSSGQSTYGYTF
TGTGCCAGCAGCTCGGGACAGTCGACCTATGGCTACACCTTC
>TRBV30|NA|TRBJ2-7|TRBD2
CAWNSGRLTYEQYF
TGTGCCTGGAACAGCGGGAGGCTAACCTACGAGCAGTACTTC
>TRBV4-2|NA|TRBJ1-2|NA
CASSPSTGIDYGYTF
TGTGCCAGCAGCCCTTCTACAGGTATCGACTATGGCTACACCTTC
>TRBV28|once|TRBJ1-2|NA
CASSLYRDPAGYTF
TGTGCCAGCAGTTTATACAGGGACCCTGCGGGCTACACCTTC
>TRBV6-1|NA|TRBJ2-2|TRBD1
CASSADQQGENTGELFF
TGTGCCAGCAGTGCCGACCAACAGGGGGAGAACACCGGGGAGCTGTTTTTT
>TRBV28|once|TRBJ2-1|TRBD2
CASLQGGWGGRVNEQFF
TGTGCTTCACTCCAGGGCGGGTGGGGCGGGAGGGTAAATGAGCAGTTCTTC
>TRBV9|NA|TRBJ2-2|NA
CASRWTHTGELFF
TGTGCCAGCAGATGGACTCATACCGGGGAGCTGTTTTTT
>TRBV6-1|once|TRBJ2-2|TRBD2
CASSGSTSETNTGELFF
TGTGCCAGCAGTGGGAGTACTAGCGAGACGAACACCGGGGAGCTGTTTTTT
>TRBV11-3|NA|TRBJ2-7|TRBD1
CASSFVTGSEQYF
TGTGCCAGCAGCTTTGTGACAGGGTCCGAGCAGTACTTC
>TRBV13|NA|TRBJ2-1|TRBD2
CASSFTGPGGQVGNEQFF
TGTGCCAGCAGCTTTACCGGGCCGGGGGGGCAGGTCGGCAATGAGCAGTTCTTC
>TRBV15|NA|TRBJ2-2|TRBD1
CATSRGQGYAGELFF
TGTGCCACCAGCAGAGGACAGGGGTACGCCGGGGAGCTGTTTTTT
>TRBV27|NA|TRBJ1-5|TRBD1
CASSHRTGRSAQHF
TGTGCCAGCAGCCACAGGACAGGGCGATCGGCCCAGCATTTT
>TRBV9|NA|TRBJ1-4|TRBD1
CASGQGVNEKLFF
TGTGCCAGCGGGCAGGGGGTTAATGAAAAACTGTTTTTT
>TRBV18|NA|TRBJ1-2|NA
CTSSPPDFDILYGYTF
TGTACCAGCTCACCACCGGATTTCGACATTCTCTATGGCTACACCTTC
>TRBV9|NA|TRBJ2-5|TRBD1
CASSGGTGQETQYF
TGTGCCAGCAGCGGCGGGACAGGACAAGAGACCCAGTACTTC
>TRBV9|NA|TRBJ1-4|TRBD1
CASSVYSGQGREKLFF
TGTGCCAGCAGCGTATATTCGGGACAGGGTCGTGAAAAACTGTTTTTT
>TRBV6-5|NA|TRBJ2-7|TRBD2
CASRVAGAPSSEQYF
TGTGCCAGCAGGGTAGCGGGAGCGCCTTCTTCCGAGCAGTACTTC
>TRBV19|NA|TRBJ2-7|TRBD1
CASSPGQGFYEQYF
TGTGCCAGTAGCCCGGGACAGGGCTTCTACGAGCAGTACTTC
>TRBV30|NA|TRBJ1-1|NA
CAWTLSLRNTEAFF
TGTGCCTGGACCCTGAGCTTGCGGAACACTGAAGCTTTCTTT
>TRBV19|NA|TRBJ2-3|NA
CASSIDRERGTSTDTQYF
TGTGCCAGTAGTATAGATAGGGAACGGGGGACTAGCACAGATACGCAGTATTTT
>TRBV7-2|NA|TRBJ2-7|NA
CASSLDGSSNEQYF
TGTGCCAGCAGCTTAGACGGGAGTTCAAACGAGCAGTACTTC
>TRBV5-8|NA|TRBJ1-2|NA
CASSLRTAGENYGYTF
TGTGCCAGCAGCCTTCGGACAGCCGGAGAGAACTATGGCTACACCTTC
>TRBV7-2|NA|TRBJ2-1|TRBD1
CASSDNRGRSNEQFF
TGTGCCAGCAGCGATAACAGGGGGCGGTCAAATGAGCAGTTCTTC
>TRBV9|NA|TRBJ1-2|NA
CASSPDLSVGYYGYTF
TGTGCCAGCAGCCCAGACCTCTCCGTCGGGTACTATGGCTACACCTTC
>TRBV7-2|NA|TRBJ2-1|TRBD2
CASSLAPISTSGTYNEQFF
TGTGCCAGCAGCTTAGCCCCAATTTCGACTAGCGGAACCTACAATGAGCAGTTCTTC
>TRBV7-2|NA|TRBJ2-7|TRBD1
CASSPGTVGRTYEQYF
TGTGCCAGCAGCCCCGGGACAGTCGGACGAACCTACGAGCAGTACTTC
>TRBV18|NA|TRBJ2-1|TRBD2
CASSPRGGRNEQFF
TGTGCCAGCTCGCCACGGGGGGGGCGAAATGAGCAGTTCTTC
>TRBV29-1|NA|TRBJ2-1|NA
CSGGVSGSYNEQFF
TGCAGCGGAGGAGTTTCGGGCTCCTACAATGAGCAGTTCTTC
>TRBV6-1|NA|TRBJ1-2|TRBD1
CASRKQGAEGYTF
TGTGCCAGCAGGAAACAGGGGGCAGAAGGCTACACCTTC
>TRBV2|NA|TRBJ2-3|TRBD2
CASSGTSGGTDTQYF
TGTGCCAGCAGTGGGACTAGCGGGGGCACAGATACGCAGTATTTT
>TRBV19|NA|TRBJ1-1|NA
CASSINPTTGRTEAFF
TGTGCCAGTAGTATAAATCCAACAACAGGGCGTACTGAAGCTTTCTTT
>TRBV7-6|NA|TRBJ1-1|NA
CASSLRTRLGNTEAFF
TGTGCCAGCAGCTTACGGACACGCTTGGGTAACACTGAAGCTTTCTTT
>TRBV5-1|NA|TRBJ1-2|NA
CASSLLTSDYGYTF
TGCGCCAGCAGCTTACTTACGTCTGACTATGGCTACACCTTC
>TRBV7-3|NA|TRBJ2-1|NA
CASSLRGPQGGSYNEQFF
TGTGCCAGCAGCTTAAGGGGCCCCCAGGGGGGCTCCTACAATGAGCAGTTCTTC
>TRBV4-3|NA|TRBJ2-7|NA
CASSQDGGLDYEQYF
TGCGCCAGCAGCCAAGATGGGGGCCTTGACTACGAGCAGTACTTC
>TRBV5-1|NA|TRBJ2-7|NA
CASRQESVATYEQYF
TGCGCCAGCAGACAAGAGTCCGTAGCCACCTACGAGCAGTACTTC
>TRBV15|NA|TRBJ2-1|TRBD2
CATSRGRGSSGGANEQFF
TGTGCCACCAGCAGAGGGCGAGGCAGTAGCGGGGGGGCGAATGAGCAGTTCTTC
>TRBV10-3|NA|TRBJ2-7|NA
CATRVTGDSYEQYF
TGTGCCACCCGAGTGACGGGGGACTCCTACGAGCAGTACTTC
>TRBV5-1|NA|TRBJ2-2|NA
CASQLSRATGELFF
TGCGCCAGTCAGCTAAGCAGGGCCACCGGGGAGCTGTTTTTT
>TRBV10-3|NA|TRBJ2-7|NA
CAVGGLNLPDAPYEQYF
TGTGCCGTAGGGGGTTTGAACCTACCAGATGCGCCCTACGAGCAGTACTTC
>TRBV5-1|NA|TRBJ2-7|TRBD1
CASSLVQGGSYEQYF
TGCGCCAGCAGCTTGGTACAGGGGGGCTCCTACGAGCAGTACTTC